This TCR beta chain derives from a study of T cell responses to AZD1222 COVID-19 vaccine. Trimming took 8 bases from V and 5 from J, leaving 12 bases between them. This CDR3 is built from 13 residues. CDR1 is MDHEN and CDR2 is SYDVKM in the germline V gene. The data were produced by immunoSEQ multiplex PCR, yet TCRdb's version contains in-frame clones alone and is incomplete. This sample yields more than 65,000 clones, of which 70% to 90% are seen a single time; roughly 3.1% belongs to the top ten. Sequenced here: peripheral blood, sampled 28 days after the second AZD1222 dose. The receptor comes from an adult who received the AZD1222 COVID-19 vaccine. J is TRBJ1-4 and V is TRBV28; D remains ambiguous. The CDR3 loop reads CASVNLGNEKLFF. CDR3 bases: TGTGCCAGCGTTAATTTGGGGAATGAAAAACTGTTTTTT.